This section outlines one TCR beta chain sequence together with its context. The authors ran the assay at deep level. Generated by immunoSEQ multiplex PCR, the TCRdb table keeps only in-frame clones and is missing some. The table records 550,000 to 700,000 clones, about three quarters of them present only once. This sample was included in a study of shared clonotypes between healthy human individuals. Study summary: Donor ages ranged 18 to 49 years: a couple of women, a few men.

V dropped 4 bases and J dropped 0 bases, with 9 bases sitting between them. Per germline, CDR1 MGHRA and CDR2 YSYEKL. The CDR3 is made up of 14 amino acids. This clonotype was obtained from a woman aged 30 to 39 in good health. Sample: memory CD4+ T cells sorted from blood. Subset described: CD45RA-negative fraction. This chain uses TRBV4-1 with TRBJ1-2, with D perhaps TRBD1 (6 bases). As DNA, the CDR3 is TGCGCCAGCAGCCCGACAGGTCCTAACTATGGCTACACCTTC. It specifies CASSPTGPNYGYTF.